The 17 T cell receptor beta chains in this list originate from one sample, sequenced in a study of blood T cell repertoires in COVID-19. The method was immunoSEQ multiplex PCR; TCRdb's version includes in-frame clones alone and lacks a portion of them. The sample lists roughly 330,000 clones, over 75% occurring once. Sequences were obtained from PBMCs or T cells enriched from blood (not recorded which). These receptors were collected from a woman under 30 who had recovered from COVID-19.

This chain connects TRBV6-1 to TRBJ1-2; TRBD1 might be the D (5 bases). V lost 0 bases and J lost 7, with 9 bases in between. The germline V gene has CDR1 MNHNS and CDR2 SASEGT. The CDR3 is made up of 13 amino acids. Here the CDR3 reads CASSEAGPIGYTF. CDR3 sequence (DNA): TGTGCCAGCAGTGAAGCGGGGCCCATTGGCTACACCTTC.

This chain joins TRBV7-9 and TRBJ1-2; D is undetermined. The CDR3 length is 11 residues. Trimming removed 8 bases at V and 2 bases at J, with 6 bases between. Germline values: CDR1 SEHNR, CDR2 FQNEAQ (reference sequence). Here the CDR3 reads CASVVNYGYTF. As DNA, the CDR3 is TGTGCCAGCGTCGTCAACTATGGCTACACCTTC.

This clone was seen a single time. The J gene is TRBJ1-2, the V gene TRBV27; 7 nucleotides agree with TRBD1. The CDR3 loop spans 16 amino acids. Germline CDR1 MNHEY, CDR2 SMNVEV (reference sequence). Germline trimming cut 4 bases from V and 1 base from J; bases unmatched to any gene: 9. CDR3 coding DNA: TGTGCCAGCAGTTCCCAGGGGGGCAATAATAACTATGGCTACACCTTC. Translation: CASSSQGGNNNYGYTF.

The chain recombines TRBV28 with TRBJ1-5; tentatively, D is TRBD1 (6 bases). The V and J ends lost 4 bases and 6 bases respectively, with 16 bases between them. The CDR3 sequence is 15 residues long. Germline CDR1 reads MDHEN; CDR2 reads SYDVKM. The CDR3 nucleotides are TGTGCCAGCAGTTCTAGCTGGGGGCAAGTTCAGCCCCAGCATTTT. This sequence encodes CASSSSWGQVQPQHF. Full variable domain (missing parts from reference TRBV28 and TRBJ1-5): DVKVTQSSRYLVKRTGEKVFLECVQDMDHENMFWYRQDPGLGLRLIYFSYDVKMKEKGDIPEGYSVSREKKERFSLILESASTNQTSMYLCASSSSWGQVQPQHFGDGTRLSIL.

The chain carries TRBV27 and TRBJ1-6; D gene unclear. Trimming removed 10 bases at V and 3 bases at J, with 16 bases between. This CDR3 comprises 15 residues. Germline assignment: CDR1 MNHEY and CDR2 SMNVEV (reference sequence). The CDR3 loop is CATRGRIGYNSPLHF. In DNA, the CDR3 is TGTGCCACCAGAGGGAGGATTGGCTATAATTCACCCCTCCACTTT.

CDR3 coding DNA: TGTGCCAGCAGCTTAGCGCTAGGCGGAGAAGAGACCCAGTACTTC. It specifies CASSLALGGEETQYF. The chain links TRBV7-9 to TRBJ2-5; no clear D. CDR3 length: 15 amino acids. Germline V lookup: CDR1 SEHNR, CDR2 FQNEAQ (reference sequence). V was trimmed by 0 bases and J by 3 bases, leaving 11 bases between them.

This clone was seen a handful of times. CDR3 sequence reads: CASSYEAGAGDNEQFF. CDR3 nucleotides: TGTGCCAGCAGTTACGAGGCGGGAGCTGGGGACAATGAGCAGTTCTTC. The rearrangement links TRBV6-2 or TRBV6-3 to TRBJ2-1, with 7 bases that match TRBD2. Trimming removed 2 bases from V and 5 bases from J; junction bases left unmatched: 9. The V gene's germline CDR1 is MNHEY and CDR2 SVGEGT. The CDR3 runs to 16 residues.

J is TRBJ1-6 and V is TRBV10-3, with 7 nucleotides matching TRBD1. J lost 6 bases, V lost 2 bases, and 4 bases had no gene match. From germline, CDR1 is ENHRY and CDR2 SYGVKD. The CDR3 extends over 15 amino acids. Here the CDR3 reads CAISEEPGGNSPLHF. Written as DNA, the CDR3 is TGTGCCATCAGTGAGGAACCAGGGGGTAATTCACCCCTCCACTTT.

The rearrangement uses TRBV5-1 and TRBJ2-7; 8 bases are shared with TRBD1. V lost 0 bases, J lost 5 bases, and 10 bases stayed unmatched. The CDR3 spans 16 residues. The germline V gene has CDR1 SGHRS and CDR2 YFSETQ. The CDR3 nucleotides are TGCGCCAGCAGCTTGGGCGACAGGGGATTTATGAACGAGCAGTACTTC. Protein product: CASSLGDRGFMNEQYF.

J is TRBJ2-5 and V is TRBV12-3 or TRBV12-4; tentative D call: TRBD2 (6 bases). The CDR3 runs 13 residues. The ends were cut back, 5 bases at V and 4 bases at J, with 11 bases in the middle. This CDR3 reads CASSLEGRETQYF. The DNA of the CDR3 is TGTGCCAGCAGTCTGGAGGGGCGAGAGACCCAGTACTTC.

The chain couples TRBV9 to TRBJ2-3, with D possibly matching TRBD2 (6 bases). V lost 3 bases to trimming and J lost 0 bases, with 14 bases between them. CDR1 is SGDLS, CDR2 YYNGEE, per germline. The CDR3 spans 16 residues. The CDR3 is CASSDRIAVSTDTQYF. DNA of the CDR3: TGTGCCAGCAGCGACCGAATAGCGGTGAGCACAGATACGCAGTATTTT.

This chain uses TRBV9 with TRBJ2-3, with 7 bases lining up with TRBD2. Unmatched junction bases numbered 10, after V lost 0 bases and J lost 0 bases. In germline, CDR1 is SGDLS, CDR2 YYNGEE. The CDR3 has 18 amino acids. The CDR3 sequence is CASSVVGYPSGSTDTQYF. The CDR3 DNA sequence: TGTGCCAGCAGCGTAGTAGGATATCCTAGCGGAAGCACAGATACGCAGTATTTT. The whole variable domain, remainder taken from reference TRBV9 and TRBJ2-3, is DSGVTQTPKHLITATGQRVTLRCSPRSGDLSVYWYQQSLDQGLQFLIQYYNGEERAKGNILERFSAQQFPDLHSELNLSSLELGDSALYFCASSVVGYPSGSTDTQYFGPGTRLTVL.

The chain links TRBV19 to TRBJ1-1; no clear D gene. The germline CDR1 and CDR2 sequences are LNHDA and SQIVND (reference sequence). The CDR3 covers 15 residues. V was cut by 7 bases and J by 7 bases, with 22 bases left in between. CDR3 coding DNA: TGTGCCAGTACCCTGGCGGGGTTTTGGCTCAGTGAAGCTTTCTTT. Its protein is CASTLAGFWLSEAFF.

J is TRBJ2-7 and V is TRBV5-4, with D perhaps matching TRBD1 (6 bases). Germline-derived CDR1 and CDR2 are SGHNT and YYREEE (reference sequence). The CDR3 spans 14 residues. V shed 4 bases and J shed 6 bases, with 17 bases lying between them. As DNA, the CDR3 is TGTGCCAGCAGCCTCCGCCCCCGAGGGGGCGAGCAGTACTTC. This codes for CASSLRPRGGEQYF.

The chain employs TRBV27 and TRBJ1-4; 9 bases match TRBD1. This CDR3 has 15 residues. J was trimmed by 0 bases and V by 9 bases; bases with no gene match: 5. The germline CDR1 and CDR2 sequences are MNHEY and SMNVEV (reference sequence). The CDR3 sequence is CARGQGTPTNEKLFF. CDR3 DNA sequence: TGTGCCAGGGGACAGGGCACTCCAACTAATGAAAAACTGTTTTTT.

This chain links TRBV6-1 with TRBJ2-5; D gene unclear. This CDR3 spans 14 amino acids. V was pared by 2 bases and J by 7 bases, with 14 bases between. CDR1 MNHNS and CDR2 SASEGT come from the germline V gene. The CDR3 region is CASSESQAPGTQYF. CDR3 in DNA: TGTGCCAGCAGTGAAAGTCAAGCACCAGGGACCCAGTACTTC.

This chain links TRBV5-1 with TRBJ2-5; 7 nucleotides agree with TRBD2. Looked up from germline, CDR1 is SGHRS and CDR2 is YFSETQ. The CDR3 is made up of 15 amino acids. The V segment lost 0 bases and the J segment 0 bases; nucleotides outside the gene matches: 2. CDR3 sequence: CASSLAGGNQETQYF. Here the CDR3 DNA reads TGCGCCAGCAGCTTGGCCGGGGGGAACCAAGAGACCCAGTACTTC. The variable domain in full, completed from reference TRBV5-1 and TRBJ2-5, reads KAGVTQTPRYLIKTRGQQVTLSCSPISGHRSVSWYQQTPGQGLQFLFEYFSETQRNKGNFPGRFSGRQFSNSRSEMNVSTLELGDSALYLCASSLAGGNQETQYFGPGTRLLVL.